This T cell receptor (beta chain) originates from a study of CD8 T cells in Susac syndrome. With random hexamers, reverse transcription was performed on 0.5 to 1 ug of RNA. Each CDR3 protein gets one entry after TCRdb re-called the immunoSEQ multiplex PCR reads with MiXCR. This table holds about 150,000 distinct CDR3 sequences, less than 97% found once. V was pared by 3 bases and J by 4 bases, with 7 bases between. Germline CDR1 is MNHEY and CDR2 is SMNVEV (reference sequence). This CDR3 is built from 13 residues. What was sequenced was CD8+ T cells from PBMCs. The chain has TRBV27 and TRBJ1-5; D gene ambiguous. The sequence came from a human donor with multiple sclerosis. The CDR3 reads CASSFSGNQPQHF. Here the CDR3 DNA reads TGTGCCAGCAGTTTCTCGGGGAATCAGCCCCAGCATTTT.